These 21 T cell receptor beta chains came from one sample sequenced in a study of cytomegalovirus exposure and HLA in healthy donors. The primer mix had 60 Vbeta and 13 Jbeta primers. Assay used: immunoSEQ multiplex PCR; TCRdb lists only in-frame clones, some missing. This listing includes some 120,000 clones. Material: PBMCs. These receptors were collected from a man younger than 30 in good health and CMV-seronegative.

The CDR3 loop reads CASSPPYGEDYTF. The CDR3 DNA follows: TGTGCCAGCAGCCCCCCCTACGGGGAAGACTACACCTTC. V and J are TRBV9 and TRBJ1-2; D unresolved. Trimming took off 4 bases at V and 10 bases at J, with 17 bases between the two ends. The CDR3 extends over 13 amino acids. CDR1 and CDR2 (germline): SGDLS, YYNGEE.

The V gene is TRBV15, the J gene TRBJ2-2; no definite D call. This CDR3 spans 17 amino acids. Germline assignment: CDR1 LNHNV and CDR2 YYDKDF (reference sequence). V was shortened by 0 bases and J by 1 base, with 12 bases between the two germline ends. CDR3 nucleotide sequence: TGTGCCACCAGCAGAGATACTGATTCCCAGAACACCGGGGAGCTGTTTTTT. This codes for CATSRDTDSQNTGELFF.

V usage is TRBV10-3 and J usage is TRBJ2-5, with D maybe TRBD2 (7 bases). Trimming removed 4 bases from V and 4 bases from J, with 19 bases in between. Germline-derived CDR1 and CDR2 are ENHRY and SYGVKD. The CDR3 is 16 amino acids. CDR3 sequence: CAISAHRPRGGETQYF. The DNA for the CDR3 is TGTGCCATCAGTGCTCATCGGCCGAGGGGGGGAGAGACCCAGTACTTC.

This sequence joins TRBV5-5 and TRBJ2-7; 10 nucleotides align to TRBD1. Germline CDR1 reads SGHKS; CDR2 reads YYEKEE (reference sequence). This CDR3 is built from 14 residues. J gave up 0 bases and V 6 bases, and 3 bases lay outside the gene matches. The CDR3 DNA sequence: TGTGCCAGCACCCGGACAGGGGGCTCCTACGAGCAGTACTTC. It yields the protein CASTRTGGSYEQYF.

V usage is TRBV19 and J usage is TRBJ2-1, with TRBD1 matching over 7 bases. This CDR3 is built from 14 residues. Germline V lookup: CDR1 LNHDA, CDR2 SQIVND (reference sequence). Unmatched junction bases numbered 11, after V lost 10 bases and J lost 5 bases. CDR3 in DNA: TGTGCCACCAGGGGGACCCAGGAGAACAATGAGCAGTTCTTC. Translated, it gives CATRGTQENNEQFF.

V usage is TRBV7-3 and J usage is TRBJ1-6; D is possibly TRBD1 (6 bases). The CDR3 totals 13 residues. Germline CDR1 SGHTA, CDR2 FQGTGA. CDR3 protein: CASGTQNNSPLHF. The CDR3 coding sequence is TGTGCAAGCGGGACACAGAATAATTCACCCCTCCACTTT.

The V gene is TRBV7-9, the J gene TRBJ2-5; the D is unclear. Trimming pared 2 bases from V and 2 bases from J, leaving 12 bases between. This CDR3 is built from 15 residues. Germline CDR1 SEHNR, CDR2 FQNEAQ (reference sequence). Here the CDR3 reads CASSLKESSQETQYF. Written as DNA, the CDR3 is TGTGCCAGCAGCTTAAAGGAGTCTTCTCAAGAGACCCAGTACTTC.

The V gene is TRBV18, the J gene TRBJ1-2; D remains ambiguous. The V and J ends lost 7 bases and 2 bases respectively, with 8 bases between them. The CDR3 covers 12 residues. Germline V gene sequence: CDR1 KGHSH, CDR2 LQKENI. The chain's CDR3 is CASWRENYGYTF. CDR3 sequence (DNA): TGTGCCAGCTGGAGGGAGAACTATGGCTACACCTTC.

The rearrangement uses TRBV7-3 and TRBJ2-3; D is perhaps TRBD2 (5 bases). Trimming removed 2 bases from V and 3 bases from J, with 6 bases in between. Germline V lookup: CDR1 SGHTA, CDR2 FQGTGA. This CDR3 is 13 amino acids long. The CDR3 reads CASSLEGTDTQYF. CDR3 nucleotides: TGTGCCAGCAGCTTAGAGGGAACAGATACGCAGTATTTT.

V is TRBV28 and J is TRBJ2-7; the D gene is possibly TRBD2 (6 bases). The V and J ends lost 10 bases and 3 bases respectively, with 16 bases between them. This CDR3 has 13 amino acids. Germline V CDR1 and CDR2: MDHEN, SYDVKM. The CDR3 nucleotides are TGTGCCACCGGCTTCGGGGGTTTCTACGAGCAGTACTTC. Residues: CATGFGGFYEQYF. Full variable domain (outside the CDR3, taken from reference TRBV28 and TRBJ2-7): DVKVTQSSRYLVKRTGEKVFLECVQDMDHENMFWYRQDPGLGLRLIYFSYDVKMKEKGDIPEGYSVSREKKERFSLILESASTNQTSMYLCATGFGGFYEQYFGPGTRLTVT.

The chain has TRBV5-5 and TRBJ2-7, with D unresolved. The V end was cut by 0 bases, the J end by 3 bases, with 4 bases between. The CDR3 has 12 residues. The V gene's germline CDR1 is SGHKS and CDR2 YYEKEE (reference sequence). The chain's CDR3 is CASSLADYEQYF. CDR3 nucleotide sequence: TGTGCCAGCAGCTTGGCAGACTACGAGCAGTACTTC. The full variable domain, rest sourced from reference TRBV5-5 and TRBJ2-7, is DAGVTQSPTHLIKTRGQQVTLRCSPISGHKSVSWYQQVLGQGPQFIFQYYEKEERGRGNFPDRFSARQFPNYSSELNVNALLLGDSALYLCASSLADYEQYFGPGTRLTVT.

The chain has TRBV18 and TRBJ2-7; D might be TRBD2 (7 bases). Trimming cost V 3 bases and J 4 bases, with 16 bases left between them. Per germline, CDR1 KGHSH and CDR2 LQKENI. The CDR3 is 15 amino acids. CDR3: CASSPLMGGGYEQYF. The CDR3 bases are TGTGCCAGCTCACCCCTAATGGGAGGGGGTTACGAGCAGTACTTC.

The V call is TRBV5-1, the J call TRBJ1-1, with D tentatively TRBD1 (6 bases). The germline V and J ends were trimmed by 0 bases and 5 bases, with 17 bases remaining between them. The CDR3 has 16 amino acids. Germline V gives CDR1 SGHRS, CDR2 YFSETQ. CDR3 protein: CASSLVPKTGKTEAFF. For the CDR3, the DNA is TGCGCCAGCAGCTTGGTTCCGAAGACAGGAAAAACTGAAGCTTTCTTT.

Written as DNA, the CDR3 is TGTGCCAGTAGTATAGGGGTACGGGGGGTAGGTCAGCCCCAGCATTTT. Protein: CASSIGVRGVGQPQHF. The chain carries TRBV19 and TRBJ1-5, with TRBD1 as a possible D gene (5 bases). The CDR3 sequence is 16 residues long. Trimming cost V 1 base and J 6 bases, with 16 bases left between them. CDR1 and CDR2 from the germline V gene are LNHDA and SQIVND (reference sequence).

This chain uses TRBV7-6 with TRBJ2-2; 9 nucleotides agree with TRBD1. CDR1 SGHVS and CDR2 FNYEAQ come from the germline V gene. This CDR3 spans 14 amino acids. With V trimmed by 5 bases and J by 8 bases, 6 bases remained unmatched. CDR3 nucleotides: TGTGCCAGCAGCCCTCGGACAGGGGCTGGGGAGCTGTTTTTT. Its protein is CASSPRTGAGELFF. The variable domain in full, with the rest retrieved from reference TRBV7-6 and TRBJ2-2, is GAGVSQSPRYKVTKRGQDVALRCDPISGHVSLYWYRQALGQGPEFLTYFNYEAQQDKSGLPNDRFSAERPEGSISTLTIQRTEQRDSAMYRCASSPRTGAGELFFGEGSRLTVL.

The chain carries TRBV2 and TRBJ2-7; TRBD1 aligns across 8 bases. The CDR3 contains 18 residues. CDR1 SNHLY and CDR2 FYNNEI come from the germline V gene. The V and J ends lost 1 base and 7 bases, in that order; junction bases with no gene match: 18. The chain's CDR3 is CASSEGGRQGRAAGEQYF. The CDR3 bases are TGTGCCAGCAGTGAAGGGGGGAGACAGGGGAGAGCTGCAGGGGAGCAGTACTTC.

This chain uses TRBV11-3 with TRBJ2-3, with 7 nucleotides matching TRBD2. The CDR3 is 15 amino acids. In germline, CDR1 is SGHNT, CDR2 YENEEA. V gave up 3 bases and J gave up 2 bases; unmatched junction bases: 5. This CDR3 reads CASSFGGTYTDTQYF. CDR3 coding DNA: TGTGCCAGCAGCTTCGGGGGGACCTACACAGATACGCAGTATTTT.

This chain joins TRBV2 and TRBJ1-2, with D tentatively TRBD1 (6 bases). Trimming took off 0 bases at V and 2 bases at J, with 16 bases between the two ends. The germline V gene has CDR1 SNHLY and CDR2 FYNNEI. There are 17 residues in the CDR3. DNA for the CDR3: TGTGCCAGCAGTGAAGCGCTTGGACAGAGGGAGAACTATGGCTACACCTTC. Its protein product is CASSEALGQRENYGYTF.

The chain recombines TRBV18 with TRBJ2-7, with a weak D call TRBD2 (6 bases). Trimming took off 3 bases at V and 5 bases at J, with 11 bases between the two ends. The CDR3 runs 13 residues. The germline gives CDR1 KGHSH, CDR2 LQKENI. The CDR3 here is CASSPRQRDEQYF. In nucleotides, the CDR3 is TGTGCCAGCTCACCCAGACAGCGGGACGAGCAGTACTTC. Full variable domain (missing parts from reference TRBV18 and TRBJ2-7): NAGVMQNPRHLVRRRGQEARLRCSPMKGHSHVYWYRQLPEEGLKFMVYLQKENIIDESGMPKERFSAEFPKEGPSILRIQQVVRGDSAAYFCASSPRQRDEQYFGPGTRLTVT.

The J gene is TRBJ2-7, the V gene TRBV4-1, with 7 bases fitting TRBD2. CDR1 and CDR2 from the germline V gene are MGHRA and YSYEKL. The CDR3 covers 15 residues. J lost 2 bases, V lost 0 bases, and 4 bases had no gene match. The CDR3 protein is CASSQDWLAAYEQYF. The DNA of the CDR3 is TGCGCCAGCAGCCAAGACTGGCTAGCGGCCTACGAGCAGTACTTC.

This rearrangement joins TRBV28 to TRBJ2-1; 10 bases fit TRBD2. There are 15 residues in the CDR3. After removal of 5 bases from V and 3 bases from J, the junction contained 4 bases not matched to a gene. Germline CDR1 reads MDHEN; CDR2 reads SYDVKM. The CDR3 nucleotides read TGTGCCAGCAGTCAACTAGCGGGGCTCTACAATGAGCAGTTCTTC. This encodes CASSQLAGLYNEQFF.